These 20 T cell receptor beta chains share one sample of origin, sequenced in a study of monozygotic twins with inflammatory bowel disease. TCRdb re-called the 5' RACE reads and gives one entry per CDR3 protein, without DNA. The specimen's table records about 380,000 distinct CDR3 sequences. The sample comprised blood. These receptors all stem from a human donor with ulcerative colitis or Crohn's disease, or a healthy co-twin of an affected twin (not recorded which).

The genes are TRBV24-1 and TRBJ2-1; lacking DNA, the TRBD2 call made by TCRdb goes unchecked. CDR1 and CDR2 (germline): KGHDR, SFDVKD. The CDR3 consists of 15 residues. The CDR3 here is CATSDSTRSYNEQFF.

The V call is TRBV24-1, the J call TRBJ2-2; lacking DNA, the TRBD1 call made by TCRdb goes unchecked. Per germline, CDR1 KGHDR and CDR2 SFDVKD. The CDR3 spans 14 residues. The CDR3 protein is CASSGTGVPGELFF.

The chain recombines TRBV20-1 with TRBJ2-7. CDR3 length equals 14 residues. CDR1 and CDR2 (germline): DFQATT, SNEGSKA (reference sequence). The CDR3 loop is CSARMTRTVYEQYF.

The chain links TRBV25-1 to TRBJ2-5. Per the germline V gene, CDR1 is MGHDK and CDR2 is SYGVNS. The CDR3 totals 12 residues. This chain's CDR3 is CASRKQQETQYF.

This CDR3 is CASSLSQDYGYTF. V gene TRBV5-8 combines with J gene TRBJ1-2; TCRdb's assignment of TRBD1 cannot be checked, as there is no DNA. CDR1 and CDR2 (germline): SGHTS, YDEGEE. The CDR3 is 13 residues long.

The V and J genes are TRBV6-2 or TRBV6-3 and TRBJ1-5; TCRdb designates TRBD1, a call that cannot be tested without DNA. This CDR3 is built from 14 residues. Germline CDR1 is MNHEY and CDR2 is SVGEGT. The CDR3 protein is CASRPNQGSQPQHF.

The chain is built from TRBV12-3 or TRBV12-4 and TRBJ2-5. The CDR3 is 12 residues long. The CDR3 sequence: CASSLERETQYF.

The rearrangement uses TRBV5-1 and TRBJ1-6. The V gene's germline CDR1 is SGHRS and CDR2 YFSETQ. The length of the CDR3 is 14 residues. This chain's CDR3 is CASSLSASNSPLHF. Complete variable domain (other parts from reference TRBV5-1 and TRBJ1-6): KAGVTQTPRYLIKTRGQQVTLSCSPISGHRSVSWYQQTPGQGLQFLFEYFSETQRNKGNFPGRFSGRQFSNSRSEMNVSTLELGDSALYLCASSLSASNSPLHFGNGTRLTVT.

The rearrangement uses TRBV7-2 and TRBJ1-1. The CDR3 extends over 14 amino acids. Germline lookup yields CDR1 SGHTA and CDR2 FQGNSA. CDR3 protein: CASSPTPGYTEAFF.

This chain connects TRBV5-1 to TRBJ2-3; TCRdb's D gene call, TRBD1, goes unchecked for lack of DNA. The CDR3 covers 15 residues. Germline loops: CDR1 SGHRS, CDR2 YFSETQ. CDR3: CASSSTGIRTDTQYF.

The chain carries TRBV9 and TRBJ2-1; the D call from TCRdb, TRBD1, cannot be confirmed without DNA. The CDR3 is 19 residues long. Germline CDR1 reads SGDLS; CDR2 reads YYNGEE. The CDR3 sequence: CASSVLPLDRTDHNNEQFF.

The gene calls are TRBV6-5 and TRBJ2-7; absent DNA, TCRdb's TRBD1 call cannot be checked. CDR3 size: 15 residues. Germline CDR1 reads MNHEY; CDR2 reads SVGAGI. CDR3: CASSYHRWTGGEQYF.

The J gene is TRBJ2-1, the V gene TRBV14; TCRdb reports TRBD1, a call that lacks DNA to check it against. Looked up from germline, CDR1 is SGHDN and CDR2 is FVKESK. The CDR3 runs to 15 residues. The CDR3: CASIQLTGNNNEQFF.

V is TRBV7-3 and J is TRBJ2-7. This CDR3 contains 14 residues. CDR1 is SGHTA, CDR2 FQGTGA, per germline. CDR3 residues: CASSLFEGVYEQYF. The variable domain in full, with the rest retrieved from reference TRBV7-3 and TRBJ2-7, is GAGVSQTPSNKVTEKGKYVELRCDPISGHTALYWYRQSLGQGPEFLIYFQGTGAADDSGLPNDRFFAVRPEGSVSTLKIQRTERGDSAVYLCASSLFEGVYEQYFGPGTRLTVT.

CDR3 sequence: CASSPTSGANTEAFF. The chain is built from TRBV18 and TRBJ1-1. This CDR3 spans 15 amino acids. CDR1 and CDR2 from the germline V gene are KGHSH and LQKENI.

The CDR3 sequence is CASSQNLSRRNRNIQYF. The V call is TRBV7-9, the J call TRBJ2-4. Germline CDR1 is SEHNR and CDR2 is FQNEAQ (reference sequence). The CDR3 totals 17 residues. The complete variable domain, with remaining parts taken from reference TRBV7-9 and TRBJ2-4, reads DTGVSQNPRHKITKRGQNVTFRCDPISEHNRLYWYRQTLGQGPEFLTYFQNEAQLEKSRLLSDRFSAERPKGSFSTLEIQRTEQGDSAMYLCASSQNLSRRNRNIQYFGAGTRLSVL.

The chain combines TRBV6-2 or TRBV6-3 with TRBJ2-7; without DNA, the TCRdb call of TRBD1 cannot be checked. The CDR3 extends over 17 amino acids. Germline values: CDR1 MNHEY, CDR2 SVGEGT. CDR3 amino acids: CASSMQTGAPSVYEQYF.

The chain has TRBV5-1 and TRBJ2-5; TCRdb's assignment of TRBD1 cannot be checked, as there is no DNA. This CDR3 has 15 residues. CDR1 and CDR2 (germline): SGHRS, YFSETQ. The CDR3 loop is CASSLGRGQRETQYF.

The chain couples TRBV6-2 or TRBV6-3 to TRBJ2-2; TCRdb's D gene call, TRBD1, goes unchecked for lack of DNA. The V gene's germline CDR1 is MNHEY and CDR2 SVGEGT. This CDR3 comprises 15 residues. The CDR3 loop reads CASSINRGDTGEQFF.

The CDR3 loop reads CATSDDRGPNNEQFF. J is TRBJ2-1 and V is TRBV24-1; TCRdb outputs TRBD2, but without DNA this stays unchecked. The germline V gene has CDR1 KGHDR and CDR2 SFDVKD. This CDR3 spans 15 amino acids.